These 4 T cell receptor beta chains were sequenced from one sample in a study of T cell responses to AZD1222 COVID-19 vaccine. Profiled with immunoSEQ multiplex PCR; TCRdb holds only in-frame clones, not every one. This sample has about 120,000 clones; roughly 91% occur once, and the top ten carry around 5.1%. This material consisted of peripheral blood, taken 28 days after the second AZD1222 dose. These receptor sequences come from an adult who received the AZD1222 COVID-19 vaccine.

In regard to this clone: Other DNA sequences of this sample code for an identical CDR3. The V call is TRBV4-1, the J call TRBJ1-2, with D maybe TRBD1 (5 bases). Looked up from germline, CDR1 is MGHRA and CDR2 is YSYEKL. The CDR3 length is 13 residues. The V end was cut by 4 bases, the J end by 5 bases, with 11 bases between. Here the CDR3 reads CASSPGDLYGYTF. CDR3 DNA: TGCGCCAGCAGCCCCGGGGACCTGTATGGCTACACCTTC.

CDR3 sequence: CASSYAGREVLSSYNEQFF. Here the CDR3 DNA reads TGTGCCAGCAGTTATGCGGGGCGGGAGGTCCTGAGCTCCTACAATGAGCAGTTCTTC. The chain employs TRBV6-2 or TRBV6-3 and TRBJ2-1; 8 nucleotides match TRBD2. CDR1 and CDR2 (germline): MNHEY, SVGEGT. This CDR3 has 19 amino acids. V lost 3 bases to trimming and J lost 0 bases; unmatched junction nucleotides: 13.

This chain connects TRBV6-2 or TRBV6-3 to TRBJ2-7; 10 positions match TRBD1. CDR1 and CDR2 (germline): MNHEY, SVGEGT. V lost 5 bases, J lost 4 bases, and 5 bases stayed unmatched. The CDR3 is made up of 14 amino acids. The CDR3 loop is CASSHGTGEYEQYF. The CDR3 DNA reads as TGTGCCAGCAGTCACGGGACAGGGGAATACGAGCAGTACTTC.

This clone has only one observation. This chain connects TRBV28 to TRBJ1-6, with D perhaps TRBD1 (6 bases). Germline CDR1 and CDR2: MDHEN and SYDVKM. V was pared by 6 bases and J by 7 bases, with 10 bases between. CDR3 length: 13 amino acids. The CDR3 spells CASSQGNNSPLHF. CDR3 nucleotides: TGTGCCAGCAGCCAGGGGAACAATTCACCCCTCCACTTT.